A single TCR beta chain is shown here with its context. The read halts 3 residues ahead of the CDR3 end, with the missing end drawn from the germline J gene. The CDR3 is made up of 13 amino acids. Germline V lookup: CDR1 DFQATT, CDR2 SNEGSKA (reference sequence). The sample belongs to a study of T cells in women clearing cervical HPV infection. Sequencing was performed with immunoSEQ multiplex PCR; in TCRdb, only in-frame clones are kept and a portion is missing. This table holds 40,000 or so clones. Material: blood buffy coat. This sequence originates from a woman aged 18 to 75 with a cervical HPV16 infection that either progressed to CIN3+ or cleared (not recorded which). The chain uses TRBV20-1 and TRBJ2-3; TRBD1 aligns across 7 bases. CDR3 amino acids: CSAWDSFQETQYF. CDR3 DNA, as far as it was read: TGCAGTGCTTGGGACAGTTTCCAAGAGACG.